Here is one TCR beta chain with its context. Its antigen is unknown. Assay: immunoSEQ multiplex PCR; the TCRdb copy retains only in-frame clones and omits some. The table has 180,000 or so clones, approximately 89% seen once; the top ten hold 2.7%. The donors were part of the approximately 120-subject validation cohort, which stood apart from the roughly 680-subject first cohort. The data were taken from a study of cytomegalovirus exposure and HLA in healthy donors. At the level of the study: The approximately 670 first-cohort repertoires and the 95 to 150 validation repertoires shared the same platform, a later analysis reported.

This CDR3 is built from 16 residues. CDR1 is GTSNPN, CDR2 SVGIG, per germline (reference sequence). The J segment lost 5 bases and the V segment lost 2 bases, leaving 12 bases of the junction unmatched. General study results and limits: The dataset shows that most TCR sequences were rare, while some public TCRs occurred in many donors. Published work reported that the classifier diagnosed cytomegalovirus status with high specificity and sensitivity.

This chain links TRBV30 with TRBJ2-3; 8 bases are shared with TRBD1. This TCR was recovered from a man aged 18-30 years in good health and CMV-seropositive. The sample consisted of PBMCs. CDR3 in amino acids: CAWSSHRGWNIDTQYF. CDR3 nucleotide sequence: TGTGCCTGGAGTTCTCACAGGGGGTGGAATATAGATACGCAGTATTTT.